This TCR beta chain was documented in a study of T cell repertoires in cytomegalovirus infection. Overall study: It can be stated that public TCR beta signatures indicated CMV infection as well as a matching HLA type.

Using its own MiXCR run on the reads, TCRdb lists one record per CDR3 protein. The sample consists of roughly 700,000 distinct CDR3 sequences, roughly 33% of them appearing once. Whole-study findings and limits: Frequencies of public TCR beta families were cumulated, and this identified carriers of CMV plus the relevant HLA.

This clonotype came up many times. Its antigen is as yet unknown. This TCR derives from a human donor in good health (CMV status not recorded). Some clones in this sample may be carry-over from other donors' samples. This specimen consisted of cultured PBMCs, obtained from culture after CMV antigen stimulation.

The CDR3 DNA follows: TGTGCCAGCAGCTTCGGAGGTTCGAGCGAGCAGTACTTC. This encodes CASSFGGSSEQYF. This chain uses TRBV7-2 with TRBJ2-7, with D possibly TRBD2 on 5 matching bases. Trimming removed 3 bases from V and 6 bases from J, with 12 bases in between. The CDR3 is made up of 13 amino acids. Germline assignment: CDR1 SGHTA and CDR2 FQGNSA.